The rows below give T cell receptor beta chains drawn from one sample of a study of immune evolution from preneoplasia to lung adenocarcinoma. Clones were read by immunoSEQ multiplex PCR, and TCRdb kept only the in-frame ones, dropping some. The sample holds some 5,000 clones, roughly 75% seen once. The sample was FFPE minimally invasive lung adenocarcinoma tissue. Every receptor here comes from a person aged 55 to 79 with lung adenocarcinoma. Each CDR3 is given with its conserved first and last residue. Fields, in order: V gene, J gene, D gene, clone size, CDR3 DNA, CDR3 protein. A D gene is named only where the DNA matches it firmly. Rows give clone size only sometimes, using once, few, many, or a class for an expanded clone.

V gene: TRBV11-3; J gene: TRBJ2-1; D gene: TRBD2; clone size: .; CDR3 DNA: TGTGCCAGCAGCTTAGGTGGTAGCGGGAATGAGCAGTTCTTC; CDR3 protein: CASSLGGSGNEQFF
V gene: TRBV27; J gene: TRBJ1-5; D gene: .; clone size: .; CDR3 DNA: TGTGCCAGCAGTTTAAGGGGCAATCAGCCCCAGCATTTT; CDR3 protein: CASSLRGNQPQHF
V gene: TRBV9; J gene: TRBJ1-2; D gene: .; clone size: .; CDR3 DNA: TGTGCCAGCAGCGTAGAGGGGGTGGGTGGCTACACCTTC; CDR3 protein: CASSVEGVGGYTF
V gene: TRBV28; J gene: TRBJ1-2; D gene: TRBD1; clone size: .; CDR3 DNA: TGTGCCAGCAACTCCGGGACAGTGGGTGGCTACACCTTC; CDR3 protein: CASNSGTVGGYTF
V gene: TRBV29-1; J gene: TRBJ2-7; D gene: TRBD1; clone size: .; CDR3 DNA: TGCAGCGTTGTAACAGGGACAGGGGGACGCTACGAGCAGTACTTC; CDR3 protein: CSVVTGTGGRYEQYF
V gene: TRBV19; J gene: TRBJ2-7; D gene: .; clone size: .; CDR3 DNA: TGTGCCAGTAGGGGTGTAGACGGCTCCTACGAGCAGTACTTC; CDR3 protein: CASRGVDGSYEQYF
V gene: TRBV6-5; J gene: TRBJ2-1; D gene: .; clone size: few; CDR3 DNA: TGTGCCAGCAGTTACGATAACAGCAATGAGCAGTTCTTC; CDR3 protein: CASSYDNSNEQFF
V gene: TRBV5-6; J gene: TRBJ1-1; D gene: TRBD1; clone size: .; CDR3 DNA: TGTGCCAGCAGCCTGACCGGGACAGGCGAGAGTGAAGCTTTCTTT; CDR3 protein: CASSLTGTGESEAFF
V gene: TRBV27; J gene: TRBJ2-2; D gene: .; clone size: few; CDR3 DNA: TGTGCCAGCAGTTTATCGTTAGGGGGAAAGCTCACCGGGGAGCTGTTTTTT; CDR3 protein: CASSLSLGGKLTGELFF
V gene: TRBV6-5; J gene: TRBJ2-5; D gene: TRBD2; clone size: once; CDR3 DNA: TGTGCCAGCAGTTATGGACTAGCGGGAGGGCCGGAGACCCAGTACTTC; CDR3 protein: CASSYGLAGGPETQYF
V gene: TRBV19; J gene: TRBJ1-2; D gene: TRBD1; clone size: .; CDR3 DNA: TGTGCCAGTAGTGAAGACCGGGACAGGGCTGGCTACACCTTC; CDR3 protein: CASSEDRDRAGYTF
V gene: TRBV27; J gene: TRBJ2-3; D gene: .; clone size: few; CDR3 DNA: TGTGCCAGCAGTTTCCTCGGGATGAGGGAAACAGATACGCAGTATTTT; CDR3 protein: CASSFLGMRETDTQYF
V gene: TRBV28; J gene: TRBJ2-1; D gene: .; clone size: .; CDR3 DNA: TGTGCCAGCAGCCCCAGGGGTGGTGAGCAGTTCTTC; CDR3 protein: CASSPRGGEQFF
V gene: TRBV5-4; J gene: TRBJ2-1; D gene: .; clone size: .; CDR3 DNA: TGTGCCAGCAGCTTTCCGGGCTCCTACAATGAGCAGTTCTTC; CDR3 protein: CASSFPGSYNEQFF
V gene: TRBV7-2; J gene: TRBJ2-1; D gene: .; clone size: .; CDR3 DNA: TGTGCCAGCAGCTTAGATAGTGTGGTCAATGAGCAGTTCTTC; CDR3 protein: CASSLDSVVNEQFF
V gene: TRBV30; J gene: TRBJ2-7; D gene: .; clone size: .; CDR3 DNA: TGTGCCTGGACGACCGCCGAGGCTAGCTCCAGGAGCCAGTACTTC; CDR3 protein: CAWTTAEASSRSQYF
V gene: TRBV5-4; J gene: TRBJ1-2; D gene: .; clone size: once; CDR3 DNA: TGTGCCAGCAGCTTGATTTCGCGGGCCCCCTCTAACTATGGCTACACCTTC; CDR3 protein: CASSLISRAPSNYGYTF
V gene: TRBV29-1; J gene: TRBJ1-2; D gene: TRBD1; clone size: few; CDR3 DNA: TGCAGCGGCGGGAAGGTAACTAACAGGGGGTATGGCTACACCTTC; CDR3 protein: CSGGKVTNRGYGYTF
V gene: TRBV29-1; J gene: TRBJ2-1; D gene: .; clone size: .; CDR3 DNA: TGCAGCGTTGAAACAACAGGGTTTGGGGAGCAGTTCTTC; CDR3 protein: CSVETTGFGEQFF
V gene: TRBV5-1; J gene: TRBJ2-3; D gene: .; clone size: .; CDR3 DNA: TGCGCCAGCCGATTTGGCAGGATCGGGGTCACAGATACGCAGTATTTT; CDR3 protein: CASRFGRIGVTDTQYF
V gene: TRBV5-1; J gene: TRBJ1-1; D gene: .; clone size: .; CDR3 DNA: TGCGCCAGCAGCTTGTTTGGTTCTGATACTGAAGCTTTCTTT; CDR3 protein: CASSLFGSDTEAFF
V gene: TRBV4-3; J gene: TRBJ2-3; D gene: .; clone size: .; CDR3 DNA: TGCGCCAGCAGCCAAGAGGGTCCACTAGATACGCAGTATTTT; CDR3 protein: CASSQEGPLDTQYF
V gene: TRBV7-3; J gene: TRBJ2-1; D gene: TRBD2; clone size: large; CDR3 DNA: TGTGCCAGCAGCCATATTACCCCTAGCGGGGGTAGGGGTGAGCAGTTCTTC; CDR3 protein: CASSHITPSGGRGEQFF
V gene: TRBV6-1; J gene: TRBJ2-1; D gene: .; clone size: .; CDR3 DNA: TGTGCCAGCAGTGAAGGAGGGGGGAATGAGCAGTTCTTC; CDR3 protein: CASSEGGGNEQFF
V gene: TRBV13; J gene: TRBJ1-1; D gene: .; clone size: .; CDR3 DNA: TGTGCCAGCAGCTTAGTGAACACTGAAGCTTTCTTT; CDR3 protein: CASSLVNTEAFF
V gene: TRBV19; J gene: TRBJ2-7; D gene: TRBD1; clone size: .; CDR3 DNA: TGTGCCAGTAGTCAAGCCTGGGACAGGACCTACGAGCAGTACTTC; CDR3 protein: CASSQAWDRTYEQYF
V gene: TRBV13; J gene: TRBJ2-7; D gene: .; clone size: .; CDR3 DNA: TGTGCCAGCAGCCCCCAGGCCGGGATAAACTACGAGCAGTACTTC; CDR3 protein: CASSPQAGINYEQYF
V gene: TRBV4-3; J gene: TRBJ1-2; D gene: TRBD1; clone size: .; CDR3 DNA: TGCGCCAGCAGCCAAGGGACAGGGGACTATGGCTACACCTTC; CDR3 protein: CASSQGTGDYGYTF
V gene: TRBV4-1; J gene: TRBJ2-1; D gene: .; clone size: few; CDR3 DNA: TGCGCCAGCAGCCAAGCTAAAGGGGAGTTGGCGGCGGGGAGGAATGAGCAGTTCTTC; CDR3 protein: CASSQAKGELAAGRNEQFF
V gene: TRBV14; J gene: TRBJ1-1; D gene: .; clone size: once; CDR3 DNA: TGTGCCAGCAGCCAAGCCGACAAATACACTGAAGCTTTCTTT; CDR3 protein: CASSQADKYTEAFF
V gene: TRBV27; J gene: TRBJ2-3; D gene: .; clone size: few; CDR3 DNA: TGTGCCAGCAAACCCACAAGCACAGATACGCAGTATTTT; CDR3 protein: CASKPTSTDTQYF
V gene: TRBV5-4; J gene: TRBJ2-7; D gene: .; clone size: .; CDR3 DNA: TGTGCCAGCAGCTTGGAGGGGGGGGACGAGCAGTACTTC; CDR3 protein: CASSLEGGDEQYF
V gene: TRBV2; J gene: TRBJ2-7; D gene: .; clone size: .; CDR3 DNA: TGTGCCAGCAGGCCGGGATCCCCCGACTACGAGCAGTACTTC; CDR3 protein: CASRPGSPDYEQYF
V gene: TRBV2; J gene: TRBJ1-2; D gene: .; clone size: .; CDR3 DNA: TGTGCCAGCAGTGAAAACAGAAACTATGGCTACACCTTC; CDR3 protein: CASSENRNYGYTF
V gene: TRBV5-4; J gene: TRBJ1-2; D gene: TRBD1; clone size: .; CDR3 DNA: TGTGCCAGCAGCTTGGGGGCAGGGGGCGGGAATAGCTACACCTTC; CDR3 protein: CASSLGAGGGNSYTF
V gene: TRBV29-1; J gene: TRBJ1-1; D gene: .; clone size: .; CDR3 DNA: TGCAGCTCGCTTAGGGGGACTGAAGCTTTCTTT; CDR3 protein: CSSLRGTEAFF
V gene: TRBV27; J gene: TRBJ1-5; D gene: .; clone size: .; CDR3 DNA: TGTGCCAGCAGTTTACGGAGTTATAGCAATCAGCCCCAGCATTTT; CDR3 protein: CASSLRSYSNQPQHF
V gene: TRBV6-1; J gene: TRBJ2-5; D gene: .; clone size: .; CDR3 DNA: TGTGCCAGCAGTGAAAGTGGGGAGACCCAGTACTTC; CDR3 protein: CASSESGETQYF
V gene: TRBV10-2; J gene: TRBJ2-1; D gene: .; clone size: .; CDR3 DNA: TGCGCCAGCTCAGACATTTCCTCCTACAATGAGCAGTTCTTC; CDR3 protein: CASSDISSYNEQFF
V gene: TRBV5-6; J gene: TRBJ1-4; D gene: .; clone size: .; CDR3 DNA: TGTGCCAGCAGCTTGGCCATGGACAGCTATAATGAAAAACTGTTTTTT; CDR3 protein: CASSLAMDSYNEKLFF
V gene: TRBV6-1; J gene: TRBJ1-1; D gene: TRBD1; clone size: .; CDR3 DNA: TGTGCCAGCAGTGAGACAGGGCGGGGAACTGAAGCTTTCTTT; CDR3 protein: CASSETGRGTEAFF
V gene: TRBV7-2; J gene: TRBJ2-7; D gene: TRBD2; clone size: .; CDR3 DNA: TGTGCCAGCAGCTTAACTAGCGGGAGGTACGAGCAGTACTTC; CDR3 protein: CASSLTSGRYEQYF
V gene: TRBV7-6; J gene: TRBJ1-5; D gene: .; clone size: .; CDR3 DNA: TGTGCCAGCAGCTTAGGTCAGGGGAGGGGGCCCCAGCATTTT; CDR3 protein: CASSLGQGRGPQHF
V gene: TRBV30; J gene: TRBJ1-1; D gene: .; clone size: .; CDR3 DNA: TGTGCCTGGAGTGTACCATGGCCGTATGGTTTGAACACTGAAGCTTTCTTT; CDR3 protein: CAWSVPWPYGLNTEAFF
V gene: TRBV5-1; J gene: TRBJ2-3; D gene: TRBD2; clone size: .; CDR3 DNA: TGCGCCAGCAGGGAGGGGCTAGCGGGACTAGATACGCAGTATTTT; CDR3 protein: CASREGLAGLDTQYF
V gene: TRBV6-5; J gene: TRBJ1-2; D gene: TRBD1; clone size: .; CDR3 DNA: TGTGCCAGCAGTCGTGAGTGGGGACAGGCCTATGGCTACACCTTC; CDR3 protein: CASSREWGQAYGYTF
V gene: TRBV6-5; J gene: TRBJ1-2; D gene: .; clone size: .; CDR3 DNA: TGTGCCAGCAGTTACCAGGCAGGGAACTATGGCTACACCTTC; CDR3 protein: CASSYQAGNYGYTF
V gene: TRBV27; J gene: TRBJ2-5; D gene: TRBD2; clone size: few; CDR3 DNA: TGTGCCAGCAGTCCCTTAGCGGGAAGGGAGACCCAGTACTTC; CDR3 protein: CASSPLAGRETQYF
V gene: TRBV28; J gene: TRBJ2-1; D gene: TRBD2; clone size: .; CDR3 DNA: TGTGCCAGCAAGAGAGGGGATAGCGGGATCGGTAATGAGCAGTTCTTC; CDR3 protein: CASKRGDSGIGNEQFF
V gene: TRBV30; J gene: TRBJ2-7; D gene: .; clone size: .; CDR3 DNA: TGTGCCTGGAGTGTACAGGTCGGCGAGCAGTACTTC; CDR3 protein: CAWSVQVGEQYF
V gene: TRBV28; J gene: TRBJ1-1; D gene: .; clone size: .; CDR3 DNA: TGTGCCAGCAGTTTAGGGGGGGCGAGGGGGGACACTGAAGCTTTCTTT; CDR3 protein: CASSLGGARGDTEAFF
V gene: TRBV29-1; J gene: TRBJ2-2; D gene: .; clone size: few; CDR3 DNA: TGCAGCGTCTCACAGGGCACCGGGGAGCTGTTTTTT; CDR3 protein: CSVSQGTGELFF
V gene: TRBV5-4; J gene: TRBJ2-1; D gene: .; clone size: .; CDR3 DNA: TGTGCCAGCAGCTCCGGGACTTTCTCGAGGAGGGATGAGCAGTTCTTC; CDR3 protein: CASSSGTFSRRDEQFF
V gene: TRBV25-1; J gene: TRBJ1-1; D gene: .; clone size: few; CDR3 DNA: TGTGCCAGCAGTGACCGGACTGAAGCTTTCTTT; CDR3 protein: CASSDRTEAFF
V gene: TRBV5-1; J gene: TRBJ2-1; D gene: .; clone size: .; CDR3 DNA: TGCGCCAGCAGCTTGGAGGTGGGGAGATATATTGAGCAGTTCTTC; CDR3 protein: CASSLEVGRYIEQFF
V gene: TRBV27; J gene: TRBJ2-7; D gene: .; clone size: .; CDR3 DNA: TGTGCCAGCAGAACGGCAGGGAGTATCGAGCAGTACTTC; CDR3 protein: CASRTAGSIEQYF
V gene: TRBV2; J gene: TRBJ2-6; D gene: TRBD1; clone size: .; CDR3 DNA: TGTGCCATTCCACCTGGGACAGGGCTTCCGAACGTCCTGACTTTC; CDR3 protein: CAIPPGTGLPNVLTF